The present TCR beta chain was sequenced within a study of blood T cells in healthy people across ages. Whole-study findings and limits: It was not possible, with unsorted PBMCs, to conclusively compare naive and antigen-experienced cells.

Worth noting for this clonotype: What it binds is not known.

Together with a sample-barcoded 5' primer, a J-beta primer mix was included in a second PCR lasting about 7 to 12 cycles. Every molecule of cDNA carried a tag from a template-switch adaptor with 12 random nucleotides. Via MiXCR, TCRdb re-called the 5' RACE reads, giving one row per CDR3 protein. The repertoire has 1.4 million or so distinct CDR3 sequences, roughly 43% of them found once; the top ten carry under 5%. This CDR3 spans 12 amino acids. Per the germline V gene, CDR1 is SQVTM and CDR2 is ANQGSEA. Trimming removed 5 bases from V and 0 bases from J, with 7 bases in between. This TCR derives from a woman under 30 in good health. Sample: blood. The V call is TRBV29-1, the J call TRBJ1-1; unclear D gene. The CDR3 is CSVPQMNTEAFF. DNA of the CDR3: TGCAGCGTTCCACAAATGAACACTGAAGCTTTCTTT.